This T cell receptor beta chain was sequenced during a study of technical replicates of blood from a few donors. Sequencing was performed with immunoSEQ multiplex PCR; in TCRdb, only in-frame clones are kept and a portion is missing. This sample yields more than 65,000 clones, of which about 92% are seen a single time; 0.35% to 0.45% belongs to the top ten. Sequencing used T cells isolated from PBMCs. The receptor was isolated from a human donor in good health.

DNA of the CDR3: TGTGCCAGCAGCCAAGCCTTTGGTGGAGTTGGCTACACCTTC. The encoded protein is CASSQAFGGVGYTF. V and J are TRBV16 and TRBJ1-2; no definite D call. V lost 2 bases and J 7 bases, leaving 14 bases between the germline ends. CDR1 KGHSY and CDR2 FQNENV come from the germline V gene. The CDR3 has 14 amino acids.